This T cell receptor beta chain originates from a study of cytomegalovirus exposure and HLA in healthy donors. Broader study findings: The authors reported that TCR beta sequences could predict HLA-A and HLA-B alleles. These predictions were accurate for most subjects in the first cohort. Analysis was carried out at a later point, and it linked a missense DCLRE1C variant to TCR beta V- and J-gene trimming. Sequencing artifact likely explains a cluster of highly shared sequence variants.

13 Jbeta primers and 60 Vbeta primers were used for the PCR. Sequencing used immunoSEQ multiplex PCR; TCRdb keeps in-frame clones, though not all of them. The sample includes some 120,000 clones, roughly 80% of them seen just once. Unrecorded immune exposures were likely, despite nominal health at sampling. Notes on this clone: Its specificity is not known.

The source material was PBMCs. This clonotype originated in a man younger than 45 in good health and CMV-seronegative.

The CDR3: CASSPGGAYNSPLHF. CDR3 in DNA: TGTGCCAGCTCACCGGGGGGGGCATATAATTCACCCCTCCACTTT. The chain has TRBV18 and TRBJ1-6; tentative D call: TRBD1 (6 bases). Germline CDR1 reads KGHSH; CDR2 reads LQKENI. V gave up 3 bases and J gave up 4 bases, with 10 bases separating them. This CDR3 is 15 amino acids long.